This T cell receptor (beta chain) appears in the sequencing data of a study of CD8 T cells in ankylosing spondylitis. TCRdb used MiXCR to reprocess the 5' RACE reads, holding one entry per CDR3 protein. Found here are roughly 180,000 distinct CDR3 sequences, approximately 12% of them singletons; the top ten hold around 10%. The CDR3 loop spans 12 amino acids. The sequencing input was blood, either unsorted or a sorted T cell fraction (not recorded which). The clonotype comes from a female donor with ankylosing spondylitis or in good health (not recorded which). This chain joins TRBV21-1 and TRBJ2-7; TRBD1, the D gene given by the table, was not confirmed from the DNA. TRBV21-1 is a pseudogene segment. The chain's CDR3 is CAEDGGKYEQYF. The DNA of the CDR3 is TGTGCCGAAGATGGGGGCAAGTACGAGCAGTACTTC.